This T cell receptor beta chain is from a study of T cells in tuberculosis listed by TCRdb under 2018. Broadly, across the study: The study combined CD1B tetramers and high-throughput TCR immunosequencing to characterize T cells specific for the mycobacterial lipid antigen glucose monomycolate (GMM). IGRA-negative adolescents, IGRA-positive adolescents with latent tuberculosis and adults with active tuberculosis, ten per group, were compared in a South African clinical cohort.

As to this clone: Its antigen remains unidentified. Base qualities are missing; no much larger clone stands one base away.

TCR libraries were generated with the immunoSEQ multiplex PCR assay, using TCR-beta and/or TCR-alpha/delta assays for each sample. The amplified TCR libraries were sequenced using the Illumina high-throughput platform. The published analysis was carried out like this. Clustering and dimensionality reduction relied on pairwise TCRdist distances among GMM-specific receptors from T cells that were either sorted ex vivo or expanded in vitro. The score assigned to each clinical repertoire was mean NN-distance, meaning the average TCRdist to the nearest 10% of tetramer-positive reference sequences. GEM TCR motif frequency was calculated as the fraction of unique TCRs that matched known GEM sequences by V/J usage and CDR3 length. Active tuberculosis was classified by linear discriminant analysis with leave-one-out cross-validation, implemented in scikit-learn. TCRdb holds this immuneACCESS table with in-frame rearrangements only. Some clones are missing; in checked studies, unresolved V genes explain under half, and the rest has no known cause. That table furnishes V, J and clone size, whereas the DNA furnished D and trimming. The table for this sample lists about 25,000 clones; about 92% of them were counted only once. Roughly a sixth of the sample is taken by the ten largest.

What the research found in general, with its limitations: With the diverse GMM-specific repertoire as input, a classifier achieved roughly 87% accuracy (AUROC 0.9 to 0.95), whereas GEM motif frequencies as input gave 55% to 75% accuracy. The smaller NN-distances were partly driven by shorter CDR3-alpha lengths in active tuberculosis patients, and the difference for TCR-beta did not reach statistical significance. Compared with IGRA-negative controls, TCR-alpha repertoires from active tuberculosis had smaller mean NN-distances to GMM-specific TCRs, which suggests that these TCRs underwent clonal expansion. Which clinical samples got chosen depended on the availability of cryopreserved specimens, and the active tuberculosis cases were adults, whereas the controls were adolescents.

At study entry, a tuberculin skin test and the QuantiFERON-TB GOLD In-Tube IGRA were used to screen adolescents for latent tuberculosis infection. Unsorted cryopreserved PBMC were immunosequenced, covering on average about 100,000 T cells per clinical donor. Eleven high schools in the Worcester region of the Western Cape, South Africa, served as enrollment sites for adolescents aged 12 to 18 years. Roughly ten M. tuberculosis-infected adolescents and roughly 10 uninfected adolescents were selected, with the two groups matched for age and sex. For the adolescents, PBMC were isolated by density centrifugation from freshly drawn heparinized blood and then cryopreserved. After removal of 1 base from V and 7 bases from J, the junction retains 4 bases not matched to a gene. CDR1 SGHTA and CDR2 FQGTGA were looked up in the germline V gene. The CDR3, cysteine through phenylalanine, is 13 amino acids long. Of the read, only the CDR3 DNA is kept; its 39 bases are in frame from base 1.

The clonotype originates from a donor aged 10-35 years with latent tuberculosis or without tuberculosis infection. Some clones in this sample may be carry-over from other donors' samples. The sequenced sample was PBMCs. The chain was built from TRBV7-3 and TRBJ2-7, and TRBD2 aligns with 7 junction nucleotides. The DNA sequence is as follows: TGTGCCAGCAGCTTAAATAGGCGGGGGGAGCAGTACTTC. The resulting protein is CASSLNRRGEQYF.